The present TCR beta chain was sequenced within a study of T cell responses to AZD1222 COVID-19 vaccine. Study findings and constraints: Possibly, clonal diversity was underestimated; donors were largely white British and included more females. Unmutated variant regions are reportedly targeted by nearly half of spike-specific TCRs. The repertoires were collected only after the peak T cell response.

The table came from immunoSEQ multiplex PCR; TCRdb's copy has only in-frame clones and leaves some out. The sample carries 110,000 to 150,000 clones, about 93% recorded once. Germline values: CDR1 SGDLS, CDR2 YYNGEE. V shed 4 bases, J shed 4 bases, and the junction held 11 bases outside the gene matches. The length of the CDR3 is 18 residues. This clone was counted only a few times. Its antigen is undetermined. The sequencing here drew on peripheral blood, taken on day 0 of AZD1222 vaccination. The sequence was collected from an adult in good health. The chain combines TRBV9 with TRBJ1-6; 10 bases are shared with TRBD1. CDR3 sequence: CASSSDSPDRGYNSPLHF. The CDR3 DNA sequence: TGTGCCAGCAGCTCGGACTCCCCGGACAGGGGGTATAATTCACCCCTCCACTTT. The variable domain in full, with the rest retrieved from reference TRBV9 and TRBJ1-6, is DSGVTQTPKHLITATGQRVTLRCSPRSGDLSVYWYQQSLDQGLQFLIQYYNGEERAKGNILERFSAQQFPDLHSELNLSSLELGDSALYFCASSSDSPDRGYNSPLHFGNGTRLTVT.